What follows are 17 T cell receptor beta chains derived from one specimen sequenced in a study of T cell responses to AZD1222 COVID-19 vaccine. Clones were read by immunoSEQ multiplex PCR, and TCRdb kept only the in-frame ones, dropping some. The table lists some 170,000 clones, over 85% of them singletons, with about 3% in the top ten. Specimen: peripheral blood, collected on day 0 of AZD1222 vaccination. Every receptor here comes from an adult in good health.

The chain couples TRBV7-7 to TRBJ2-1; 7 bases line up with TRBD2. CDR1 and CDR2 (germline): SSHAT, FNYEAQ (reference sequence). Germline trimming cut 4 bases from V and 10 bases from J; bases unmatched to any gene: 10. The CDR3 totals 14 residues. Here the CDR3 DNA reads TGTGCCAGCAGCTACAGCGGGAACCTTAACGAGCAGTTCTTC. Protein product: CASSYSGNLNEQFF.

By proportion, this clone is medium-sized. The CDR3: CASSQETGGINEQYF. CDR3 DNA sequence: TGCGCCAGCAGCCAAGAAACAGGGGGCATAAACGAGCAGTACTTC. The chain uses TRBV4-1 and TRBJ2-7; 9 bases map to TRBD1. Germline CDR1 and CDR2: MGHRA and YSYEKL. The junction had 5 bases not matched to a gene; V was cut back by 0 bases and J by 5 bases. The CDR3 is 15 amino acids.

The chain couples TRBV20-1 to TRBJ2-2; D call uncertain. CDR3 length equals 15 residues. V lost 3 bases and J 1 base, leaving 12 bases between the germline ends. Germline V gene data show CDR1 as DFQATT and CDR2 as SNEGSKA (reference sequence). CDR3 region: CSASLPLQNTGELFF. CDR3 nucleotide sequence: TGCAGTGCTAGTCTCCCGCTACAGAACACCGGGGAGCTGTTTTTT.

J is TRBJ1-1 and V is TRBV6-2 or TRBV6-3; 7 nucleotides agree with TRBD1. The germline CDR1 and CDR2 sequences are MNHEY and SVGEGT. The CDR3 loop spans 15 amino acids. With 4 bases clipped from V and 2 bases from J, the junction kept 7 bases outside the gene matches. CDR3 nucleotide sequence: TGTGCCAGCAGTTCTCCACGGGACAGCAACACTGAAGCTTTCTTT. This encodes CASSSPRDSNTEAFF.

This chain uses TRBV7-9 with TRBJ2-5; D is perhaps TRBD1 or TRBD2 (5 bases each). This CDR3 has 15 amino acids. V was cut by 5 bases and J by 2 bases, with 15 bases left in between. Germline assignment: CDR1 SEHNR and CDR2 FQNEAQ (reference sequence). The CDR3 region has the DNA TGTGCCAGCAGCCGTGGGGGTCAGCTGCAAGAGACCCAGTACTTC. Amino acids: CASSRGGQLQETQYF.

The CDR3 reads CASSLQGDQPQHF. CDR3 in DNA: TGTGCCAGCAGCCTACAGGGGGATCAGCCCCAGCATTTT. The V gene is TRBV7-6, the J gene TRBJ1-5; 8 nucleotides align to TRBD1. Germline CDR1 reads SGHVS; CDR2 reads FNYEAQ. Trimming cost V 5 bases and J 5 bases; bases outside gene matches: 2. The CDR3 spans 13 residues.

V gene TRBV19 combines with J gene TRBJ2-4, with D perhaps matching TRBD1 or TRBD2 (5 bases each). The V gene's germline CDR1 is LNHDA and CDR2 SQIVND (reference sequence). With 0 bases removed from V and 0 bases from J, the gap between germline ends came to 15 bases. The CDR3 extends over 18 amino acids. The CDR3 DNA follows: TGTGCCAGTAGTATAGAAGGGACGGAAATGTTAGCCAAAAACATTCAGTACTTC. Translated: CASSIEGTEMLAKNIQYF.

J is TRBJ2-3 and V is TRBV5-4; 7 bases fit TRBD1. CDR1 SGHNT and CDR2 YYREEE come from the germline V gene (reference sequence). The CDR3 is 13 amino acids. Germline trimming cut 3 bases from V and 6 bases from J; bases unmatched to any gene: 4. CDR3 protein: CASSSQGKDTQYF. DNA of the CDR3: TGTGCCAGCAGCTCACAGGGGAAGGATACGCAGTATTTT.

The chain combines TRBV11-2 with TRBJ2-3, with D unclear. The germline V and J ends were trimmed by 1 base and 6 bases, with 11 bases remaining between them. This CDR3 has 14 amino acids. Germline assignment: CDR1 SGHAT and CDR2 FQNNGV. CDR3 in DNA: TGTGCCAGCAGCTTAGTTCTAGGTGGGGATACGCAGTATTTT. Translated: CASSLVLGGDTQYF.

With respect to this clone: At one end the junction does not follow the germline gene, possibly because of a read error. The rearrangement joins TRBV7-8 to TRBJ1-2, with 8 bases matching TRBD1. The CDR3 is 14 residues long. Germline values: CDR1 SGHVS, CDR2 FQNEAQ. CDR3 sequence: CASSSGTGNYGYTF. The CDR3 DNA reads TGTGCCAGCAGCTCCGGGACAGGAAACTATGGTTACACCTTC.

The chain employs TRBV7-8 and TRBJ2-7; TRBD2 matches 12 bases. V lost 5 bases, J lost 7 bases, and 18 bases stayed unmatched. The CDR3 loop spans 18 amino acids. The germline V gene encodes CDR1 SGHVS and CDR2 FQNEAQ. CDR3 nucleotides: TGTGCCAGCAGCCTTCGAGGGGCATCTAGCGGGAGGGAGGAGGAGCAGTACTTC. Protein sequence: CASSLRGASSGREEEQYF.

This sequence joins TRBV7-7 and TRBJ2-7; 10 nucleotides match TRBD2. J lost 3 bases, V lost 5 bases, and 7 bases had no gene match. The CDR3 totals 15 residues. The germline gives CDR1 SSHAT, CDR2 FNYEAQ (reference sequence). The CDR3 sequence: CASSAGLAVLYEQYF. The DNA for the CDR3 is TGTGCCAGCAGCGCCGGACTAGCGGTCCTCTACGAGCAGTACTTC.

The sample holds one count of this clone. The CDR3 DNA follows: TGTGCCAGCAGCGTGGGTAGCGGGCCCCAAGAGACCCAGTACTTC. It encodes CASSVGSGPQETQYF. V and J are TRBV9 and TRBJ2-5; 7 bases agree with TRBD2. V was pared by 2 bases and J by 1 base, with 5 bases of the junction left unmatched. The germline gives CDR1 SGDLS, CDR2 YYNGEE. The length of the CDR3 is 15 residues.

The chain has TRBV5-1 and TRBJ1-1; 7 positions match TRBD1. Germline values: CDR1 SGHRS, CDR2 YFSETQ. There are 15 residues in the CDR3. With V trimmed by 3 bases and J by 1 base, 6 bases remained unmatched. The CDR3 is CASSSGGTENTEAFF. CDR3 DNA: TGCGCCAGCAGCTCTGGGGGGACAGAGAACACTGAAGCTTTCTTT.

The J gene is TRBJ1-2, the V gene TRBV11-2, with D unresolved. V was cut by 1 base and J by 2 bases, with 8 bases left in between. The CDR3 spans 14 residues. Germline V lookup: CDR1 SGHAT, CDR2 FQNNGV. The CDR3 DNA reads as TGTGCCAGCAGCTTAGGCATAGGGAACTATGGCTACACCTTC. It codes for CASSLGIGNYGYTF.

The CDR3 DNA reads TGTGCCAGCAGCAAGGGACTAGCGGTTAGCACAGATACGCAGTATTTT. This translates into CASSKGLAVSTDTQYF. The rearrangement uses TRBV5-8 and TRBJ2-3; 11 bases line up with TRBD2. Germline CDR1 reads SGHTS; CDR2 reads YDEGEE. With V trimmed by 4 bases and J by 0 bases, 4 bases remained unmatched. The CDR3 extends over 16 amino acids.

The chain has TRBV5-6 and TRBJ2-2, with 9 bases aligning to TRBD1. V lost 4 bases and J lost 7; bases outside the gene matches: 8. CDR1 and CDR2 from the germline V gene are SGHDT and YYEEEE. The CDR3 loop spans 15 amino acids. The CDR3 here is CASSGTGRWSGELFF. CDR3 DNA: TGTGCCAGCAGCGGGACAGGGCGGTGGAGCGGGGAGCTGTTTTTT.